This record concerns one TCR beta chain sequence. Antigen unknown. Treatment in this sample: oral pan-JAK inhibitor, 5-10 mg twice daily. Sequencing templates came from extracted RNA that was reverse transcribed into cDNA. Only in-frame clones appear in the TCRdb table, and some are missing; sequencing was by immunoSEQ multiplex PCR. Of 110,000 to 150,000 clones listed, 54% are singletons. This sample was taken from a study of CD8+ T cells in alopecia areata. Overall study results and limits: Unlike in mice, where it was clearer, TCR sharing across patients was less clear, possibly HLA-related.

Germline-derived CDR1 and CDR2 are GTSNPN and SVGIG (reference sequence). V was cut by 2 bases and J by 0 bases, with 13 bases left in between. The CDR3 has 15 amino acids. The genes are TRBV30 and TRBJ1-1; D not resolved. The receptor's source is a human donor with alopecia areata. Sequencing was performed on CD8+ T cells sorted from blood, taken at week 4, from a patient treated with tofacitinib. The CDR3 region is CAWSLPQTMNTEAFF. In nucleotides, the CDR3 is TGTGCCTGGAGTCTGCCCCAAACGATGAACACTGAAGCTTTCTTT.